Each of the 28 T cell receptor beta chains below was sequenced from the same sample in a study of blood T cell repertoires in COVID-19 (dated by TCRdb to the early 2020s). The library was produced with the immunoSEQ multiplex PCR assay. TCRdb took over this immuneACCESS table, retaining in-frame rearrangements with V and J assigned. Such tables are incomplete; in checked studies, under half of the missing clones stem from an unresolved V gene, and the remainder is unexplained. The table for this sample lists fewer than 350,000 clones; 80% to 90% of them were counted only once. Clones ranked in the top ten supply 9.5% to 15% of the sample. The sequenced material came from peripheral blood. These receptors were taken from a woman aged 25 to 39 with COVID-19, enrolled during active disease.

The chain combines TRBV28 with TRBJ2-2; 11 bases agree with TRBD2. Losses at the gene ends were 5 bases for V and 4 bases for J; bases not matched to a gene: 6. The CDR3 length is 16 residues. CDR1 and CDR2 (germline): MDHEN, SYDVKM. The CDR3 coding sequence is TGTGCCAGCAGTCCGGGACTAGCGGTTCTCACCGGGGAGCTGTTTTTT. Amino acids: CASSPGLAVLTGELFF. Full variable domain (rest looked up from reference TRBV28 and TRBJ2-2): DVKVTQSSRYLVKRTGEKVFLECVQDMDHENMFWYRQDPGLGLRLIYFSYDVKMKEKGDIPEGYSVSREKKERFSLILESASTNQTSMYLCASSPGLAVLTGELFFGEGSRLTVL.

This sequence joins TRBV4-1 and TRBJ2-3; 9 bases align to TRBD1. The CDR3 totals 16 residues. V dropped 5 bases and J dropped 4; count of bases not matched to a gene: 10. Germline V gives CDR1 MGHRA, CDR2 YSYEKL. CDR3 DNA: TGCGCCAGCAGCTCCCGGGACAGGGACTTTGCAGATACGCAGTATTTT. Its protein product is CASSSRDRDFADTQYF.

The rearrangement joins TRBV5-4 to TRBJ2-4, with 8 bases fitting TRBD1. V lost 4 bases, J lost 0 bases, and 15 bases stayed unmatched. There are 19 residues in the CDR3. The germline V gene has CDR1 SGHNT and CDR2 YYREEE (reference sequence). CDR3 sequence (DNA): TGTGCCAGCAGCCCGAAACCAGCCCAGGGGGCGAAAGCCAAAAACATTCAGTACTTC. Translation: CASSPKPAQGAKAKNIQYF. Variable domain in full (rest from reference TRBV5-4 and TRBJ2-4): ETGVTQSPTHLIKTRGQQVTLRCSSQSGHNTVSWYQQALGQGPQFIFQYYREEENGRGNFPPRFSGLQFPNYSSELNVNALELDDSALYLCASSPKPAQGAKAKNIQYFGAGTRLSVL.

This clone was seen once. V and J are TRBV7-9 and TRBJ1-6; D is uncertain. The CDR3 spans 16 residues. Per the germline V gene, CDR1 is SEHNR and CDR2 is FQNEAQ (reference sequence). V lost 5 bases, J lost 8 bases, and 19 bases lay in between. This chain's CDR3 is CASSPYPVGGHSPLHF. In DNA form, the CDR3 reads TGTGCCAGCAGCCCGTACCCTGTCGGCGGGCATTCACCCCTCCACTTT.

The chain is built from TRBV19 and TRBJ1-4, with a weak D call TRBD1 (5 bases). This CDR3 is 12 amino acids long. Germline V lookup: CDR1 LNHDA, CDR2 SQIVND (reference sequence). V dropped 5 bases and J dropped 8 bases, with 9 bases sitting between them. The CDR3 region has the DNA TGTGCCAGTAGTTTTGCAGGGGAAAAACTGTTTTTT. Amino acid sequence: CASSFAGEKLFF. The whole variable domain, filled in from reference TRBV19 and TRBJ1-4, reads DGGITQSPKYLFRKEGQNVTLSCEQNLNHDAMYWYRQDPGQGLRLIYYSQIVNDFQKGDIAEGYSVSREKKESFPLTVTSAQKNPTAFYLCASSFAGEKLFFGSGTQLSVL.

This chain links TRBV4-2 with TRBJ2-7; weak D call: TRBD1 (5 bases). The CDR3 runs 16 residues. Trimming pared 0 bases from V and 3 bases from J, leaving 15 bases between. Germline V gene data show CDR1 as LGHNA and CDR2 as YNFKEQ. For the CDR3, the DNA is TGTGCCAGCAGCCAAGAGGGTCCAGGGAAGGTCTACGAGCAGTACTTC. It encodes CASSQEGPGKVYEQYF.

Notes on this clone: At the DNA level, this CDR3 is encoded by other sequences in the same sample as well. The rearrangement links TRBV19 to TRBJ2-7; 7 nucleotides agree with TRBD1. The germline V gene encodes CDR1 LNHDA and CDR2 SQIVND (reference sequence). This CDR3 spans 14 amino acids. V was pared by 6 bases and J by 0 bases, with 5 bases of the junction left unmatched. The CDR3 sequence: CASRPWDSSYEQYF. The CDR3 DNA follows: TGTGCCAGTAGACCCTGGGACAGCTCCTACGAGCAGTACTTC.

The rearrangement joins TRBV24-1 to TRBJ2-5; D is perhaps TRBD1 (6 bases). Trimming cost V 4 bases and J 4 bases, with 6 bases left between them. The CDR3 contains 12 residues. In germline, CDR1 is KGHDR, CDR2 SFDVKD. The CDR3 sequence is CATSDRGETQYF. The CDR3 DNA reads TGTGCCACCAGTGACAGGGGAGAGACCCAGTACTTC.

The gene calls are TRBV5-1 and TRBJ1-2; D not resolved. The CDR3 runs 15 residues. The germline gives CDR1 SGHRS, CDR2 YFSETQ. The V end lost 0 bases, the J end lost 0 bases, and 9 bases lay between the germline ends. DNA for the CDR3: TGCGCCAGCAGCTTGGAAACGGTAGCTAACTATGGCTACACCTTC. Translated, it gives CASSLETVANYGYTF.

CDR3 region: CASRTGGSQETQYF. The CDR3 region has the DNA TGTGCCAGCAGGACAGGGGGGTCGCAAGAGACCCAGTACTTC. The J gene is TRBJ2-5, the V gene TRBV27, with 9 positions matching TRBD1. The V segment lost 6 bases and the J segment 2 bases; nucleotides outside the gene matches: 4. The CDR3 runs to 14 residues. The V gene's germline CDR1 is MNHEY and CDR2 SMNVEV (reference sequence).

About this clone: This same CDR3 is encoded by further DNA sequences in the sample. This CDR3 reads CASSLRQVNTEAFF. In DNA form, the CDR3 reads TGTGCCAGCAGCTTGCGACAAGTGAACACTGAAGCTTTCTTT. This rearrangement joins TRBV5-4 to TRBJ1-1; D not resolved. The CDR3 contains 14 residues. Per the germline V gene, CDR1 is SGHNT and CDR2 is YYREEE (reference sequence). V was cut by 1 base and J by 0 bases, with 7 bases left in between.

The chain has TRBV5-1 and TRBJ2-3; TRBD1 agrees at 10 bases. The CDR3 is 15 amino acids. V lost 2 bases, J lost 1 base, and 1 base stayed unmatched. Germline V gene sequence: CDR1 SGHRS, CDR2 YFSETQ. CDR3 bases: TGCGCCAGCAGCTTCGGGACAGGGGGCACAGATACGCAGTATTTT. Translating it yields CASSFGTGGTDTQYF.

As for this clone: Other DNA sequences of this sample code for an identical CDR3. The chain links TRBV5-1 to TRBJ1-4, with 9 bases lining up with TRBD1. CDR1 SGHRS and CDR2 YFSETQ come from the germline V gene. V dropped 2 bases and J dropped 5; count of bases not matched to a gene: 1. The length of the CDR3 is 14 residues. CDR3 protein: CASSFGQGNEKLFF. The CDR3, as DNA: TGCGCCAGCAGCTTTGGACAGGGGAATGAAAAACTGTTTTTT. Together with reference TRBV5-1 and TRBJ1-4, the CDR3 gives the full variable domain: KAGVTQTPRYLIKTRGQQVTLSCSPISGHRSVSWYQQTPGQGLQFLFEYFSETQRNKGNFPGRFSGRQFSNSRSEMNVSTLELGDSALYLCASSFGQGNEKLFFGSGTQLSVL.

The chain has TRBV6-7 and TRBJ1-1; tentative D call: TRBD1 (5 bases). Being an ORF, TRBV6-7 has a function that is uncertain. The CDR3 totals 16 residues. V shed 1 base and J shed 3 bases, with 15 bases lying between them. The CDR3 bases are TGTGCCAGCAGTTACTGTCCGGGGGGTGTAGACACTGAAGCTTTCTTT. This gives the protein CASSYCPGGVDTEAFF.

V and J are TRBV5-1 and TRBJ2-7; perhaps TRBD2 as D (6 bases). Trimming shortened V by 0 bases and J by 2 bases, and 12 bases separated the two germline ends. The CDR3 has 15 amino acids. CDR1 and CDR2 (germline): SGHRS, YFSETQ. The CDR3 bases are TGCGCCAGCAGCTTGGTCGGGGGTAGTCCCTACGAGCAGTACTTC. Protein: CASSLVGGSPYEQYF.

The CDR3 loop is CASSDTGAFYGYTF. CDR3 nucleotides: TGTGCCAGCAGTGACACAGGGGCCTTCTATGGCTACACCTTC. The V and J genes are TRBV2 and TRBJ1-2; TRBD1 aligns across 7 bases. This CDR3 region has 14 residues. V lost 3 bases to trimming and J lost 4 bases; unmatched junction nucleotides: 5. CDR1 is SNHLY and CDR2 is FYNNEI in the germline V gene.

The chain combines TRBV4-2 with TRBJ1-3; D unresolved. V shed 1 base and J shed 0 bases, with 10 bases lying between them. This CDR3 is built from 16 residues. Looked up from germline, CDR1 is LGHNA and CDR2 is YNFKEQ. DNA of the CDR3: TGTGCCAGCAGCCAAGCAGGCGGGGACTCTGGAAACACCATATATTTT. Its translation: CASSQAGGDSGNTIYF.

This clone was seen a handful of times. The genes are TRBV10-2 and TRBJ1-2; 9 bases are shared with TRBD1. This CDR3 has 12 amino acids. Losses at the gene ends were 6 bases for V and 5 bases for J; bases not matched to a gene: 1. The germline gives CDR1 WSHSY, CDR2 SAAADI. DNA for the CDR3: TGCGCCAGCAGGGGGACAGGGTATGGCTACACCTTC. Its translation: CASRGTGYGYTF.

The chain employs TRBV18 and TRBJ1-2, with D tentatively TRBD1 (6 bases). The CDR3 has 15 residues. V lost 3 bases to trimming and J lost 4 bases, with 15 bases between them. Germline V CDR1 and CDR2: KGHSH, LQKENI. This CDR3 reads CASSPKREGVYGYTF. The CDR3 nucleotides are TGTGCCAGCTCACCGAAAAGGGAGGGGGTCTATGGCTACACCTTC.

The rearrangement joins TRBV2 to TRBJ2-1, with 8 bases identical to TRBD2. J gave up 7 bases and V 3 bases, and 5 bases lay outside the gene matches. This CDR3 contains 14 residues. The germline V gene has CDR1 SNHLY and CDR2 FYNNEI. For the CDR3, the DNA is TGTGCCAGCAGTGATGTGGGCGGGGGGAATGAGCAGTTCTTC. Its protein is CASSDVGGGNEQFF.

The chain carries TRBV18 and TRBJ2-3; the match to TRBD1 covers 8 bases. CDR1 KGHSH and CDR2 LQKENI come from the germline V gene. V shed 6 bases, J shed 3 bases, and the junction held 11 bases outside the gene matches. The CDR3 has 16 amino acids. This CDR3 is CASSDQAGGATDTQYF. The CDR3 coding sequence is TGTGCCAGCTCCGACCAGGCAGGGGGCGCGACAGATACGCAGTATTTT.

This sequence joins TRBV5-1 and TRBJ2-7, with 8 positions matching TRBD1. The CDR3 spans 16 residues. V lost 2 bases and J lost 0; bases outside the gene matches: 7. The germline V gene has CDR1 SGHRS and CDR2 YFSETQ. Here the CDR3 DNA reads TGCGCCAGCAGCTTCAACCGGGACAGGACCTCCTACGAGCAGTACTTC. This encodes CASSFNRDRTSYEQYF.

J is TRBJ2-5 and V is TRBV18, with 7 bases that match TRBD2. After removal of 3 bases from V and 5 bases from J, the junction contained 9 bases not matched to a gene. Germline V gene lookup returns CDR1 KGHSH and CDR2 LQKENI. The CDR3 loop spans 15 amino acids. The CDR3 reads CASSPPSGVRETQYF. CDR3 sequence (DNA): TGTGCCAGCTCACCTCCGAGCGGGGTTCGTGAGACCCAGTACTTC.

For the CDR3, the DNA is TGTGCCAGTAGTATAGTAGCCGCTGATGGCTACACCTTC. Its protein product is CASSIVAADGYTF. This chain links TRBV19 with TRBJ1-2, with D uncertain. V was shortened by 1 base and J by 6 bases, with 9 bases between the two germline ends. Looked up from germline, CDR1 is LNHDA and CDR2 is SQIVND (reference sequence). CDR3 length equals 13 residues.

The CDR3 DNA is TGTGCCACCAATCACCGTGACAGGGGGGTGCCAGCTGGAAACACCATATATTTT. Protein: CATNHRDRGVPAGNTIYF. The rearrangement links TRBV24-1 to TRBJ1-3, with 9 bases aligning to TRBD1. CDR3 size: 18 residues. The V gene's germline CDR1 is KGHDR and CDR2 SFDVKD. V shed 8 bases, J shed 2 bases, and the junction held 15 bases outside the gene matches.

This chain connects TRBV7-2 to TRBJ2-1, with 8 nucleotides matching TRBD1. Germline V CDR1 and CDR2: SGHTA, FQGNSA. Trimming took 1 base from V and 7 from J; bases not matched to a gene: 6. The CDR3 has 15 residues. Written as DNA, the CDR3 is TGTGCCAGCAGCTTAGTAGGGACAGGCAGGAATGAGCAGTTCTTC. It yields the protein CASSLVGTGRNEQFF.

The V and J genes are TRBV10-3 and TRBJ2-7; D gene unclear. The V gene lost 0 bases and the J gene lost 6 bases, with 6 bases spanning the gap. Germline values: CDR1 ENHRY, CDR2 SYGVKD. There are 12 residues in the CDR3. CDR3 nucleotide sequence: TGTGCCATCAGTGAGTCCCGGGTCGAGCAGTACTTC. Translated, it gives CAISESRVEQYF.

This clone was detected once. The CDR3 nucleotides read TGTGCCAGTAGTCAAAAAACAGGGCCCAACTCCTACGAGCAGTACTTC. Protein sequence: CASSQKTGPNSYEQYF. The rearrangement joins TRBV19 to TRBJ2-7; TRBD1 is a possible D gene (6 bases). The CDR3 contains 16 residues. The V and J ends lost 5 bases and 0 bases respectively, with 17 bases between them. Germline V gene data show CDR1 as LNHDA and CDR2 as SQIVND (reference sequence).